This T cell receptor beta chain was captured by sequencing in a study of blood T cell repertoires in COVID-19. Study-level background: The analysed material was cDNA or gDNA that came from T cells, B-cell-depleted T cells, or PBMCs.

Living in 24 US areas, the participants were between about 18 and 90 years of age. In Cohort 3, a recovered donor had either two negative PCRs, clearance, or symptom resolution. Germline CDR1 is MNHEY and CDR2 is SVGAGI. The CDR3 has 14 residues. Unmatched junction bases numbered 10, after V lost 8 bases and J lost 5 bases. Sequenced by immunoSEQ multiplex PCR; TCRdb stores in-frame clones only, minus some. The sample lists roughly 500,000 clones, approximately 88% occurring once. Material: PBMCs or T cells enriched from blood (not recorded which). The receptor was isolated from a woman in her thirties or forties who had recovered from COVID-19. V and J are TRBV6-5 and TRBJ2-3; 7 nucleotides agree with TRBD1. The CDR3 bases are TGTGCCAGCGCGAAGGGGGCCGGTATAGATACGCAGTATTTT. Translating gives CASAKGAGIDTQYF.